The rows below give T cell receptor beta chains drawn from one sample of a study of OX40 agonist ivuxolimab in advanced cancers. TCRdb keeps only in-frame clones here, not all; method: immunoSEQ multiplex PCR. The sample lists fewer than 35,000 clones; about four fifths were seen once. This specimen was CD4+ or CD8+ T cells sorted from blood, taken in a trial of the OX40 agonist ivuxolimab. The receptors were gathered from an adult with an advanced solid tumor such as melanoma, head and neck, liver or kidney cancer. CDR3s include the opening cysteine and the closing phenylalanine or tryptophan. The D gene is left open where the match is weak. Where a row states a size, it is once, few, many or the class of an expanded clone; other rows omit it.

clone_size: .
v_call: TRBV11-2
d_call: TRBD2
j_call: TRBJ2-5
cdr3_aa: CASRTSGRGSGQYF
cdr3_nt: TGTGCCAGCAGGACTAGCGGGAGGGGTTCGGGGCAGTACTTC

clone_size: .
v_call: TRBV28
d_call: .
j_call: TRBJ1-1
cdr3_aa: CASSPRWGEGWAFF
cdr3_nt: TGTGCCAGCAGTCCACGCTGGGGAGAGGGTTGGGCTTTCTTT

clone_size: few
v_call: TRBV18
d_call: .
j_call: TRBJ2-6
cdr3_aa: CASSQGSGANVLTF
cdr3_nt: TGTGCCAGCTCACAAGGCTCTGGGGCCAACGTCCTGACTTTC

clone_size: once
v_call: TRBV19
d_call: TRBD1
j_call: TRBJ2-2
cdr3_aa: CASTPNRGLTGELFF
cdr3_nt: TGTGCCAGTACCCCCAACAGGGGCCTCACCGGGGAGCTGTTTTTT

clone_size: once
v_call: TRBV6-1
d_call: .
j_call: TRBJ2-7
cdr3_aa: CASSYMAEQYF
cdr3_nt: TGTGCCAGCAGTTACATGGCCGAGCAGTACTTC

clone_size: .
v_call: TRBV7-7
d_call: .
j_call: TRBJ2-1
cdr3_aa: CASSLRQGINEQFF
cdr3_nt: TGTGCTAGCAGCTTAAGGCAGGGAATTAATGAGCAGTTCTTC

clone_size: .
v_call: TRBV7-9
d_call: TRBD2
j_call: TRBJ2-5
cdr3_aa: CASSLAGGYQETQYF
cdr3_nt: TGTGCCAGCAGCCTAGCGGGGGGGTACCAAGAGACCCAGTACTTC

clone_size: .
v_call: TRBV5-6
d_call: .
j_call: TRBJ1-3
cdr3_aa: CASSLYGLPGENTIYF
cdr3_nt: TGTGCCAGCAGCTTGTACGGTCTACCAGGCGAAAACACCATATATTTT

clone_size: once
v_call: TRBV19
d_call: .
j_call: TRBJ1-2
cdr3_aa: CASIRATAAGGYTF
cdr3_nt: TGTGCCAGTATTCGAGCGACAGCCGCTGGTGGCTACACCTTC

clone_size: .
v_call: TRBV29-1
d_call: .
j_call: TRBJ1-2
cdr3_aa: CSVDQWRGGYGYTF
cdr3_nt: TGCAGCGTTGATCAGTGGAGGGGCGGCTATGGCTACACCTTC

clone_size: .
v_call: TRBV7-6
d_call: TRBD2
j_call: TRBJ2-5
cdr3_aa: CASLSDPGGETQYF
cdr3_nt: TGTGCCAGCCTGAGTGATCCGGGAGGGGAGACCCAGTACTTC

clone_size: .
v_call: TRBV30
d_call: .
j_call: TRBJ2-1
cdr3_aa: CAWSRDGLNEQFF
cdr3_nt: TGTGCCTGGAGTCGAGACGGCCTCAATGAGCAGTTCTTC

clone_size: .
v_call: TRBV19
d_call: TRBD1
j_call: TRBJ2-1
cdr3_aa: CASSIDTGQRFNEQFF
cdr3_nt: TGTGCCAGTAGTATAGATACGGGACAGAGGTTCAATGAGCAGTTCTTC

clone_size: .
v_call: TRBV6-4
d_call: .
j_call: TRBJ2-6
cdr3_aa: CASRGDTGANVLTF
cdr3_nt: TGTGCCAGCAGGGGGGACACTGGGGCCAACGTCCTGACTTTC

clone_size: .
v_call: TRBV29-1
d_call: .
j_call: TRBJ2-4
cdr3_aa: CSVGWRNIQYF
cdr3_nt: TGCAGCGTGGGCTGGCGTAACATTCAGTACTTC

clone_size: .
v_call: TRBV6-5
d_call: TRBD1
j_call: TRBJ2-7
cdr3_aa: CASSYTGQGKVEQYF
cdr3_nt: TGTGCCAGCAGTTACACCGGACAGGGCAAAGTCGAGCAGTACTTC